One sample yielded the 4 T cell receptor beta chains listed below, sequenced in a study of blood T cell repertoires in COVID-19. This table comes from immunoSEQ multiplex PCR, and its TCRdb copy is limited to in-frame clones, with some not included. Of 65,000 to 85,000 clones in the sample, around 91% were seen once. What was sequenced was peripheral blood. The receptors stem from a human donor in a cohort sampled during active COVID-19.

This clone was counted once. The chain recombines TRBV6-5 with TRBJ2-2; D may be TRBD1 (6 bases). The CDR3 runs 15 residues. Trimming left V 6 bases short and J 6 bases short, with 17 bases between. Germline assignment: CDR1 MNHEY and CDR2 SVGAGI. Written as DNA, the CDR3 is TGTGCCAGCAGGCAGACAGGAGGTTTCGCCGGGGAGCTGTTTTTT. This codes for CASRQTGGFAGELFF.

CDR3 sequence (DNA): TGTGCCAGCAGCCAAGAAGTAGGGGGACCTGCGGGCTCCTACAATGAGCAGTTCTTC. Translating it yields CASSQEVGGPAGSYNEQFF. The chain employs TRBV4-2 and TRBJ2-1; D is perhaps TRBD1 (6 bases). The V end lost 0 bases, the J end lost 0 bases, and 18 bases lay between the germline ends. The length of the CDR3 is 19 residues. Germline V lookup: CDR1 LGHNA, CDR2 YNFKEQ.

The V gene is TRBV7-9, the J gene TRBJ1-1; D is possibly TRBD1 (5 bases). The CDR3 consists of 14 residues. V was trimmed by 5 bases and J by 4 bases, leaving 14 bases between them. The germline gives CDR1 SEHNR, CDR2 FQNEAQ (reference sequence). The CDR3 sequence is CASSGVAGGTEAFF. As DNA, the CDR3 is TGTGCCAGCAGCGGGGTCGCGGGGGGCACTGAAGCTTTCTTT. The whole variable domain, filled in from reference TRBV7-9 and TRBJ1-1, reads DTGVSQNPRHKITKRGQNVTFRCDPISEHNRLYWYRQTLGQGPEFLTYFQNEAQLEKSRLLSDRFSAERPKGSFSTLEIQRTEQGDSAMYLCASSGVAGGTEAFFGQGTRLTVV.

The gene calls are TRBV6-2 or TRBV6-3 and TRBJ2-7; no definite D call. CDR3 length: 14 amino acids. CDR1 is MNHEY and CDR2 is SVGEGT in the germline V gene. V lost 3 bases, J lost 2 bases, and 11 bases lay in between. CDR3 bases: TGTGCCAGCAGTTATGAGGTATCGGCCTACGAGCAGTACTTC. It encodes CASSYEVSAYEQYF.